This T cell receptor (beta chain) originates from a study of T cells after yellow fever vaccination. Findings of the study overall: Although most clonotypes did not, a small share appeared in both CD4 and CD8 compartments.

Regarding this clonotype: Its specificity is unknown. The junction and the germline gene differ at one end; a read error may be behind it.

TCRdb re-analysed the 5' RACE reads in MiXCR, keeping a single row per CDR3 protein. The sample has some 120,000 distinct CDR3 sequences, around 15% seen once; the top ten hold roughly 44%. Germline CDR1 and CDR2: MNHNS and SASEGT. CDR3 length: 10 residues. V is TRBV6-1 and J is TRBJ2-1, with D possibly being TRBD1 or TRBD2 (5 bases each). The material sequenced was CD8+ T cells sorted from PBMCs, taken 5 days after the yellow fever booster vaccination. This clonotype originated in a man aged 18-30 years who received the YFV17D yellow fever vaccine. CDR3 DNA sequence: TGTGCCAGCCGGGGCAATCAGCAGTTCTTC. It is translated as CASRGNQQFF.